These T cell receptor beta chains were read from a single sample in a study of cytomegalovirus exposure and HLA in healthy donors. Assay used: immunoSEQ multiplex PCR; TCRdb lists only in-frame clones, some missing. The table includes over 70,000 clones, over 65% detected once. The sample taken for sequencing was PBMCs. These receptors all come from a man aged 25 to 40 in good health and CMV-seropositive. Each CDR3 is given with its conserved first and last residue. Each record gives: clone size, D gene, J gene, V gene, CDR3 DNA, CDR3 protein. A D gene is named only where the DNA matches it firmly. Size is omitted from some rows. Given values are once, few, many or a class for expanded clones.

NA	NA	TRBJ1-6	TRBV6-5	TGTGCCAGCAGAACCACAGAAACTTATTCACCCCTCCACTTT	CASRTTETYSPLHF
NA	TRBD2	TRBJ2-1	TRBV5-1	TGCGCCAGCAGCTCCGGGACTAGCGGGATAGTAGGGCAGTTCTTC	CASSSGTSGIVGQFF
NA	NA	TRBJ1-1	TRBV27	TGTGCCAGCAGTTTGGGGGGGAACACTGAAGCTTTCTTT	CASSLGGNTEAFF
NA	NA	TRBJ1-1	TRBV6-1	TGTGCCAGCAGTGAGATCCGCTCGGACACTGAAGCTTTCTTT	CASSEIRSDTEAFF
few	NA	TRBJ1-5	TRBV10-3	TGTGCCATCAGTGAGAAGCGAGCCGATCAGCCCCAGCATTTT	CAISEKRADQPQHF
NA	TRBD2	TRBJ2-3	TRBV19	TGTGCCAGTAATAGCGGGAGGCCCACAGATACGCAGTATTTT	CASNSGRPTDTQYF
few	NA	TRBJ2-7	TRBV5-4	TGTGCCAGCAGCTCCAGTAGCACCTACGAGCAGTACTTC	CASSSSSTYEQYF
NA	TRBD1	TRBJ1-4	TRBV19	TGTGCCAGTAGTATACTTCCGGGACAGGGGAATGAAAAACTGTTTTTT	CASSILPGQGNEKLFF
NA	TRBD1	TRBJ1-3	TRBV5-4	TGTGCCAGCACCATGGGGGGACAGGGGGCTCTTCGCTCTGGAAACACCATATATTTT	CASTMGGQGALRSGNTIYF
few	TRBD1	TRBJ2-7	TRBV30	TGTGCCTGGAGTTTGAGTGGGACAGGGGCCTACGAGCAGTACTTC	CAWSLSGTGAYEQYF
NA	NA	TRBJ1-4	TRBV9	TGTGCCAGCAGCGTTGGTCGCGCAACTAATGAAAAACTGTTTTTT	CASSVGRATNEKLFF
few	NA	TRBJ2-3	TRBV7-9	TGTGCCAGCAGCTTACTGACAGATACGCAGTATTTT	CASSLLTDTQYF
NA	NA	TRBJ2-3	TRBV19	TGTGCCAGTAGTGACAGACCTCACCCCACAGATACGCAGTATTTT	CASSDRPHPTDTQYF
NA	NA	TRBJ2-7	TRBV29-1	TGCAGCGTTGAAATGGGGGGCTACGAGCAGTACTTC	CSVEMGGYEQYF
NA	TRBD1	TRBJ2-2	TRBV27	TGTGCCAGCGCCCGGGACAGGGGGGGCGGTGGTGGGACCGGGGAGCTGTTTTTT	CASARDRGGGGGTGELFF
NA	TRBD1	TRBJ2-3	TRBV29-1	TGCAGCGTCGGACAGGGGATCGATACGCAGTATTTT	CSVGQGIDTQYF
once	NA	TRBJ2-1	TRBV27	TGTGCCAGCAGCCCCGGGGGCAATGAGCAGTTCTTC	CASSPGGNEQFF
NA	TRBD1	TRBJ2-1	TRBV2	TGTGCCAGCATGGCAGGGGGCGTCGAGCAGTTCTTC	CASMAGGVEQFF
few	NA	TRBJ1-2	TRBV5-4	TGTGCCAGCAGCCAGACAGTGGATGGCTACACCTTC	CASSQTVDGYTF
NA	NA	TRBJ2-6	TRBV27	TGTGCCAGCAGTACTGCTTTGCCTGGGGCCAACGTCCTGACTTTC	CASSTALPGANVLTF
NA	NA	TRBJ1-2	TRBV6-6	TGTGCCAGCAGTTACTCGGGGGGAGGCCGGGGGTTGGGCTACACCTTC	CASSYSGGGRGLGYTF
NA	NA	TRBJ2-7	TRBV5-3	TGTGCCAGAAGCTTAGGCACGGAGGCCTACGAGCAGTACTTC	CARSLGTEAYEQYF
NA	NA	TRBJ2-7	TRBV7-2	TGTGCCAGCAGCATAAACAGGTACGAGCAGTACTTC	CASSINRYEQYF
few	TRBD2	TRBJ2-1	TRBV19	TGTGCCAGTAGTATCGCGGCGGGAGCCTACAATGAGCAGTTCTTC	CASSIAAGAYNEQFF
NA	TRBD2	TRBJ2-7	TRBV9	TGTGCCAGCAGCGCTAGCGGGGTTTCCTACGAGCAGTACTTC	CASSASGVSYEQYF
NA	NA	TRBJ2-3	TRBV7-9	TGTGCCAGCAGCTTAGCGGGGGGATTCACAGATACGCAGTATTTT	CASSLAGGFTDTQYF
NA	TRBD1	TRBJ1-2	TRBV19	TGCGCCAAACCGGGACAGATCTATGGCTACACCTTC	CAKPGQIYGYTF
NA	TRBD1	TRBJ2-1	TRBV6-5	TGTGCCAGCAGTCCTGGACAGGGGACCGCTGAGCAGTTCTTC	CASSPGQGTAEQFF
NA	TRBD1	TRBJ1-1	TRBV18	TGTGCCAGCTCAAGGACAGGGGAGAACACTGAAGCTTTCTTT	CASSRTGENTEAFF
once	NA	TRBJ1-1	TRBV20-1	TGCAGTGCCCCGCGAGTGTATGGAGCTTTCTTT	CSAPRVYGAFF
NA	TRBD1	TRBJ2-7	TRBV10-3	TGTGCCGTGGGGGACAGAGCCTACGAGCAGTACTTC	CAVGDRAYEQYF
NA	NA	TRBJ1-4	TRBV4-3	TGCGCCAGCAGCCAAGACCGGACAGTAGTTACTAATGAAAAACTGTTTTTT	CASSQDRTVVTNEKLFF
NA	TRBD2	TRBJ2-7	TRBV27	TGTGCCAGCAGTTTATACGGGAGGGAAACCTACGAGCAGTACTTC	CASSLYGRETYEQYF
NA	TRBD1	TRBJ1-1	TRBV5-4	TGTGCCAGCAGCTTCCTGGACAGGGGCACTGAAGCTTTCTTT	CASSFLDRGTEAFF
NA	TRBD1	TRBJ2-6	TRBV5-6	TGTGCCAGCAGCCTGGACAGGGTTGTCTCTGGGGCCAACGTCCTGACTTTC	CASSLDRVVSGANVLTF
NA	NA	TRBJ1-1	TRBV5-1	TGCGCCAGCAGCTTGGAGGGTCTTGGGGGGGTTACTGAAGCTTTCTTT	CASSLEGLGGVTEAFF
NA	NA	TRBJ2-7	TRBV7-8	TGTGCCAGCAGCGGGGTGGCAGGGGCCTCCTACGAGCAGTACTTC	CASSGVAGASYEQYF
NA	NA	TRBJ2-3	TRBV2	TGTGCCAGCATTAGGACTAGCACAGATACGCAGTATTTT	CASIRTSTDTQYF
NA	NA	TRBJ1-4	TRBV18	TGTGCCAGCTCAGGGATCGTTGGGCGCGGGACTGTTCATGAAAAACTGTTTTTT	CASSGIVGRGTVHEKLFF
NA	NA	TRBJ1-6	TRBV7-9	TGTGCCAGCAGCTTAGAAAGGGGTCGCATTACCTTT	CASSLERGRITF
NA	NA	TRBJ2-7	TRBV6-1	TGTGCCAGCAGTGAAGGGAGATCCTACGAGCAGTACTTC	CASSEGRSYEQYF
NA	NA	TRBJ2-1	TRBV29-1	TGCAGCGTTTGGGGGGAAAAGCAGTTCTTC	CSVWGEKQFF
NA	TRBD1	TRBJ2-1	TRBV9	TGTGCCAGCAGCGGGGGACAGGGAGGCGATGAGCAGTTCTTC	CASSGGQGGDEQFF
once	NA	TRBJ2-5	TRBV28	TGTGCCAGCAGGAGCGGAGAAGACGCCGAAACCCAGTACTTC	CASRSGEDAETQYF
NA	NA	TRBJ1-5	TRBV30	TGTGCCTGGAGTGTAGAGCCAGGGCCTAATAAGCCCCAGCATTTT	CAWSVEPGPNKPQHF
NA	NA	TRBJ1-3	TRBV30	TGTGCCTGGAGTGTAAGAGGGAGGTCTGGAAACACCATATATTTT	CAWSVRGRSGNTIYF
NA	TRBD2	TRBJ2-3	TRBV28	TGTGCCAGCCTAGCGGGAGGGTCAGATACGCAGTATTTT	CASLAGGSDTQYF
NA	NA	TRBJ2-2	TRBV5-1	TGCGCCAGCAGCTTGACAGGTATCAACACCGGGGAGCTGTTTTTT	CASSLTGINTGELFF
NA	NA	TRBJ2-3	TRBV6-6	TGTGCCAGCAGTCCACAGAGCACAGATACGCAGTATTTT	CASSPQSTDTQYF
once	NA	TRBJ1-4	TRBV7-9	TGTGCCAGCAGCGTATTGCCGGGACTCGCAACTAATGAAAAACTGTTTTTT	CASSVLPGLATNEKLFF
NA	TRBD2	TRBJ2-1	TRBV29-1	TGCAGCGTTGAAGATCGTAGCGGGGAAAGTCGCAATGAGCAGTTCTTC	CSVEDRSGESRNEQFF
NA	TRBD1	TRBJ2-7	TRBV6-1	TGTGCCAGCAGTGGGACAGGGGTGGGCGAGCAGTACTTC	CASSGTGVGEQYF
once	TRBD1	TRBJ2-2	TRBV2	TGTGCCAGCAGCCGGACAGGGAGAACCGGGGAGCTGTTTTTT	CASSRTGRTGELFF
NA	TRBD1	TRBJ1-1	TRBV4-3	TGCGCCAGCAGCCAAGACGGGACAGGGGGCGGTGAAGCTTTCTTT	CASSQDGTGGGEAFF
once	TRBD2	TRBJ2-1	TRBV7-2	TGTGCCAGCAGCTTAGGTGGCGGGGGGTCATTCAATGAGCAGTTCTTC	CASSLGGGGSFNEQFF
NA	NA	TRBJ2-1	TRBV6-5	TGTGCCAGCAGTGGACAGGGACTAAGGTACAATGAGCAGTTCTTC	CASSGQGLRYNEQFF
NA	NA	TRBJ1-2	TRBV25-1	TGTGCCAGCAGTGACAGGGGCGGCTACACCTTC	CASSDRGGYTF
NA	TRBD1	TRBJ1-1	TRBV29-1	TGCAGCGTTGACCTAACAGGGGGCTATCCGAAAGCTTTCTTT	CSVDLTGGYPKAFF
NA	TRBD2	TRBJ2-7	TRBV5-8	TGTGCCAGCAGCTTTACTAGCGGGGGGACCTACGAGCAGTACTTC	CASSFTSGGTYEQYF